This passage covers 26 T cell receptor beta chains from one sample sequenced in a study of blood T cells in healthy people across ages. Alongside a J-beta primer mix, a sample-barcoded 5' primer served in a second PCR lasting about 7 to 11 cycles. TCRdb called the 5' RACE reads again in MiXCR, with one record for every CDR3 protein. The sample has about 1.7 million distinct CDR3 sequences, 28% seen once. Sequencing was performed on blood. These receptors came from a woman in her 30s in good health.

CDR3 residues: CASSLSPALAGSSTDTQYF. CDR3 bases: TGTGCCAGCAGTTTATCCCCGGCTTTGGCGGGATCTAGCACAGATACGCAGTATTTT. The rearrangement links TRBV12-3 or TRBV12-4 to TRBJ2-3, with a tentative D call TRBD2 (6 bases). The CDR3 consists of 19 residues. V lost 2 bases to trimming and J lost 0 bases, with 21 bases between them.

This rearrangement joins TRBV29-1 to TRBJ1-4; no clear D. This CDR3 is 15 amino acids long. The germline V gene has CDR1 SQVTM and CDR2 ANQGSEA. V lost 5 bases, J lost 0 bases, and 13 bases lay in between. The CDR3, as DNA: TGCAGCGTTACCAAAAGGTCGGCAACTAATGAAAAACTGTTTTTT. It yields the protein CSVTKRSATNEKLFF.

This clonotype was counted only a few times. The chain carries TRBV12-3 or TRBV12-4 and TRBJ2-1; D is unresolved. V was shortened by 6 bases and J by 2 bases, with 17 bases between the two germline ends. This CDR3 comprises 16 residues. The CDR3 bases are TGTGCCAGCAGCGAAGGAAGTAGCCTGCCCTACAATGAGCAGTTCTTC. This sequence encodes CASSEGSSLPYNEQFF.

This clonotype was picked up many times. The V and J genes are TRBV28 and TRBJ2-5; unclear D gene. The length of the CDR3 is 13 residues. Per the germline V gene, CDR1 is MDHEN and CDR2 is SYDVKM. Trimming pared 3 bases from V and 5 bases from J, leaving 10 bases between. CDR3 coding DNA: TGTGCCAGCAGTTTTGGGTGGTTGGAGACCCAGTACTTC. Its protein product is CASSFGWLETQYF.

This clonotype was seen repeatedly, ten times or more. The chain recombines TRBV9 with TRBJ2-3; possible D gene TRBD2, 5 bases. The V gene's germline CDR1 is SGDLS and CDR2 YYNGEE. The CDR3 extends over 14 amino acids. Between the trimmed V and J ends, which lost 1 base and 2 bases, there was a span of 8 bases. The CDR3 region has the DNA TGTGCCAGCAGCGTAACCGGGGTCACAGATACGCAGTATTTT. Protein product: CASSVTGVTDTQYF.

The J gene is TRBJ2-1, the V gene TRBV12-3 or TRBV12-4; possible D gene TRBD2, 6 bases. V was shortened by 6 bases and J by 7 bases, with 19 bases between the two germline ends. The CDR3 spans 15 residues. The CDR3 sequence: CASSDRGLRGNEQFF. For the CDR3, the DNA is TGTGCCAGCAGCGACCGGGGACTTCGAGGGAATGAGCAGTTCTTC.

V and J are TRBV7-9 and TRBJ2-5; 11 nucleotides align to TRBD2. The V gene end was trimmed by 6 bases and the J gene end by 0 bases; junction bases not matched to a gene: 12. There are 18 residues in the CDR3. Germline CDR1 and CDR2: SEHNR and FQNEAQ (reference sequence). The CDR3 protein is CASSDLGASGRNQETQYF. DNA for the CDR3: TGTGCCAGCAGTGACTTAGGGGCTAGCGGGAGGAACCAAGAGACCCAGTACTTC.

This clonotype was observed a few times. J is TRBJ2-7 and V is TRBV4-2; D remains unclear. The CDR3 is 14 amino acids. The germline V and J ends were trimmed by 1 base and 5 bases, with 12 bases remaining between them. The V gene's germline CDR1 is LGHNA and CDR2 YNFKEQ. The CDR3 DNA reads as TGTGCCAGCAGCCAAGTCGGCGTTCTCAACGAGCAGTACTTC. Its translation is CASSQVGVLNEQYF.

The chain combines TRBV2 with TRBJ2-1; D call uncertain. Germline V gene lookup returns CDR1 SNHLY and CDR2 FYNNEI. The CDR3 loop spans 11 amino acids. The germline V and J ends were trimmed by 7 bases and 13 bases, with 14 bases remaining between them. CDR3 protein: CASMNPGPQFF. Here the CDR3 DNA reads TGTGCCAGCATGAATCCCGGGCCACAGTTCTTC. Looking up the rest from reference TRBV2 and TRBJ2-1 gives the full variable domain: EPEVTQTPSHQVTQMGQEVILRCVPISNHLYFYWYRQILGQKVEFLVSFYNNEISEKSEIFDDQFSVERPDGSNFTLKIRSTKLEDSAMYFCASMNPGPQFFGPGTRLTVL.

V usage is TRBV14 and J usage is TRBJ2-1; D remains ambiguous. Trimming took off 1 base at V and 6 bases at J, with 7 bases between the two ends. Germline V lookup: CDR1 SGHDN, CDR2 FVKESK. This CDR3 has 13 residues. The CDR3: CASSQVGFNEQFF. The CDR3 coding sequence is TGTGCCAGCAGCCAAGTTGGGTTCAATGAGCAGTTCTTC.

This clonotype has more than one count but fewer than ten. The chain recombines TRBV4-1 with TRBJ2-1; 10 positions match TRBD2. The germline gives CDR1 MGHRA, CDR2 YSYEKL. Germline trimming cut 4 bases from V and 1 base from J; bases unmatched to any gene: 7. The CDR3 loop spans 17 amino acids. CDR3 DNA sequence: TGCGCCAGCAGCCGCGTAGCGGGAGGCGATTCCTACAATGAGCAGTTCTTC. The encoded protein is CASSRVAGGDSYNEQFF.

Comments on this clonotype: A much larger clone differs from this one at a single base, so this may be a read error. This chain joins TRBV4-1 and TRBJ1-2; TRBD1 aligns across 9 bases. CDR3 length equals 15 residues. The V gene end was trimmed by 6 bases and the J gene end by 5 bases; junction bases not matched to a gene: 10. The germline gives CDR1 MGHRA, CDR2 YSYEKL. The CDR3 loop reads CASSNDRGFLYGYTF. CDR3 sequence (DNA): TGCGCCAGCAGTAACGACAGGGGGTTTCTTTATGGCTACACCTTC.

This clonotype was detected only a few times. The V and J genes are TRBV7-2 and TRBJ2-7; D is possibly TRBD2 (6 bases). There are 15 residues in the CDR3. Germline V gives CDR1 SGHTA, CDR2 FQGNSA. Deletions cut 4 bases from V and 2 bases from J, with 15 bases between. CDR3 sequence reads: CASSSRSGLPYEQYF. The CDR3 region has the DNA TGTGCCAGCAGCTCCCGTAGCGGCCTGCCCTACGAGCAGTACTTC.

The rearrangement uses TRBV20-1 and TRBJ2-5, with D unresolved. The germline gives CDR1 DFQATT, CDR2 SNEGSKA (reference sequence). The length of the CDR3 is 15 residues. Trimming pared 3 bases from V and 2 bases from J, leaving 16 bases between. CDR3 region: CSASISILSQETQYF. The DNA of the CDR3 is TGCAGTGCTAGTATTAGCATACTAAGTCAAGAGACCCAGTACTTC.

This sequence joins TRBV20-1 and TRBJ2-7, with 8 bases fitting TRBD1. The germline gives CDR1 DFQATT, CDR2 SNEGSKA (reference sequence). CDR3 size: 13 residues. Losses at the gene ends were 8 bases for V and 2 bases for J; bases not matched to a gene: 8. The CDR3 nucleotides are TGCAGTACTGGTCACAGGGGGGCCTACGAGCAGTACTTC. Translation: CSTGHRGAYEQYF.

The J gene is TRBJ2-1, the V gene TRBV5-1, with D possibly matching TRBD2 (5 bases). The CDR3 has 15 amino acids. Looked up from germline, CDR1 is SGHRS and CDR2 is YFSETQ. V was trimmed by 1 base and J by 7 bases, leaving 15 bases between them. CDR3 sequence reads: CASSLYPVSGNEQFF. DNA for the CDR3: TGCGCCAGCAGCTTGTATCCGGTATCGGGGAATGAGCAGTTCTTC.

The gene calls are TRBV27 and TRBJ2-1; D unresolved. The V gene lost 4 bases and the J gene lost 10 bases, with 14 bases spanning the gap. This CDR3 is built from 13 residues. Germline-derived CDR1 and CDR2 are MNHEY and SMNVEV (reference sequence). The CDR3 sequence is CASSSRVGREQFF. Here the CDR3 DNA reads TGTGCCAGCAGTTCGAGAGTGGGAAGGGAGCAGTTCTTC.

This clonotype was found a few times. CDR3 sequence reads: CSVDSRTIGLYTDTQYF. DNA for the CDR3: TGCAGCGTTGATTCCAGGACCATAGGGCTATACACAGATACGCAGTATTTT. V and J are TRBV29-1 and TRBJ2-3; no reliable D call. Germline CDR1 is SQVTM and CDR2 is ANQGSEA. This CDR3 contains 17 residues. Between the trimmed V and J ends, which lost 3 bases and 2 bases, there was a span of 21 bases.

CDR3 region: CASSKGSYNSPLHF. The CDR3 nucleotides are TGTGCCAGCAGCAAGGGTTCCTATAATTCACCCCTCCACTTT. This chain uses TRBV9 with TRBJ1-6; no clear D gene. Germline V gives CDR1 SGDLS, CDR2 YYNGEE. The CDR3 is 14 amino acids. V was trimmed by 4 bases and J by 1 base, leaving 6 bases between them.

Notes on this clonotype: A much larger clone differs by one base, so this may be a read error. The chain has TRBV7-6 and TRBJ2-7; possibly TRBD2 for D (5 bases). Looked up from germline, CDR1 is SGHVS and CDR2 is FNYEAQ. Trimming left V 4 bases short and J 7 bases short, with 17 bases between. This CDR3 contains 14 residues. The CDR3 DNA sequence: TGTGCCAGCAGCTACTCCGGGGTCCGCAATGAGCAGTACTTC. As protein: CASSYSGVRNEQYF.

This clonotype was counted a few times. The CDR3, as DNA: TGTGCCAGCAGGCCGACCCTAGGGGAGAACCTTAACTATGGCTACACCTTC. This encodes CASRPTLGENLNYGYTF. The chain couples TRBV6-1 to TRBJ1-2; a weak D match, TRBD1 (5 bases). CDR3 length: 17 amino acids. Germline V lookup: CDR1 MNHNS, CDR2 SASEGT. Trimming took 6 bases from V and 1 from J, leaving 21 bases between them.

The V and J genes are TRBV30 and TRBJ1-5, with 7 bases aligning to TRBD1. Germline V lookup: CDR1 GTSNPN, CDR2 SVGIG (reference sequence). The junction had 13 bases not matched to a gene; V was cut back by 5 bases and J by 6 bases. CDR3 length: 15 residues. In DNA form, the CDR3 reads TGTGCCTGGGAACCGGGACAGAGGTCTAGTCAGCCCCAGCATTTT. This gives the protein CAWEPGQRSSQPQHF.

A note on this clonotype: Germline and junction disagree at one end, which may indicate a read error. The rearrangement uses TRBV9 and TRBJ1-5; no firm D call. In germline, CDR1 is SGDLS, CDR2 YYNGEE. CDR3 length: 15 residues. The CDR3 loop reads CASSVAGVSNQPQHF. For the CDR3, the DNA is TGCGCCAGCAGCGTAGCTGGGGTTAGCAATCAGCCCCAGCATTTT.

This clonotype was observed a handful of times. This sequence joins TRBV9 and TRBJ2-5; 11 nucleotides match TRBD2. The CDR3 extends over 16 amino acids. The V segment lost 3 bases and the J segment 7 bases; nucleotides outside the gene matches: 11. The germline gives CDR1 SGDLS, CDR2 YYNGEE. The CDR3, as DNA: TGTGCCAGCAGCGGGAAGACTAGCGGGGCCCTCGGGACCCAGTACTTC. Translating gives CASSGKTSGALGTQYF.

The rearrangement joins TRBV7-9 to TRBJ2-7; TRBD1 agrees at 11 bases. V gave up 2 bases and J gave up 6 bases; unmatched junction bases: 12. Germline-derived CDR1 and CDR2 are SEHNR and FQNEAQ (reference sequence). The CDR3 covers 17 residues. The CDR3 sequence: CASSLTQGQGARTEQYF. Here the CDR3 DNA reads TGTGCCAGCAGCTTAACCCAAGGACAGGGGGCTAGGACCGAGCAGTACTTC.

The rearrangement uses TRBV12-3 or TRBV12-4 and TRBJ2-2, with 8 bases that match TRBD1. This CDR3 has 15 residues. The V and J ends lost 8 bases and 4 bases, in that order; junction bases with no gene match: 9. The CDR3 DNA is TGTGCCAGCCGCTCGGGGACAGGTGCCACCGGGGAGCTGTTTTTT. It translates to CASRSGTGATGELFF.